A selection of T cell receptor beta chains follows, all from one sample in a study of blood T cell repertoires in COVID-19. Method: immunoSEQ multiplex PCR; TCRdb's copy keeps in-frame clones and lacks some. Of approximately 350,000 clones listed, around four fifths were seen once; the top ten hold 2.5% to 3%. Sequencing was carried out using peripheral blood. These receptors all stem from a man younger than 45 with active or convalescent COVID-19. CDR3s include the opening cysteine and the closing phenylalanine or tryptophan. Fields, in order: J gene, clone size, D gene, V gene, CDR3 DNA, CDR3 protein. The D gene is left open where the match is weak. Part of the rows lack a size; the others show once, few, many or a class for expanded clones.

TRBJ1-3	.	.	TRBV4-3	TGCGCCAGCAGCCAAGGTTCAGGACTCTCTGGAAACACCATATATTTT	CASSQGSGLSGNTIYF
TRBJ2-5	few	.	TRBV5-6	TGTGCCAGCAGCTGGGGGCCTCGAGGAGAGACCCAGTACTTC	CASSWGPRGETQYF
TRBJ2-1	.	TRBD2	TRBV9	TGTGCCAGCAATAAGCGGGAGTTGTGGAATGAGCAGTTCTTC	CASNKRELWNEQFF
TRBJ1-5	.	.	TRBV7-9	TGTGCCAGCAGCCCCACAGGGCAGGATCAGCCCCAGCATTTT	CASSPTGQDQPQHF
TRBJ1-4	once	.	TRBV28	TGTGCCAGCAGTTTGATGGTGGGCGAAAAACTGTTTTTT	CASSLMVGEKLFF
TRBJ1-1	.	TRBD1	TRBV12-3/TRBV12-4	TGTGCCAGCAGACAGGGGGCGATTAAAGCTTTCTTT	CASRQGAIKAFF
TRBJ2-2	.	TRBD2	TRBV4-1	TGCGCCGAACCCGCCCTGCGGGGGTGTAACACCGGGGAGCTGTTTTTT	CAEPALRGCNTGELFF
TRBJ2-7	once	TRBD2	TRBV11-1	TGTGCCAGCAGCTCGGGACTAGCCTACGAGCAGTACTTC	CASSSGLAYEQYF
TRBJ1-2	few	.	TRBV10-3	TGTGCCATCAGCTCAGGCCATGGCTATGGCTACACCTTC	CAISSGHGYGYTF
TRBJ2-3	.	TRBD1	TRBV27	TGTGCCAGCAGTTTGGGGGACAGGGAAACAGATACGCAGTATTTT	CASSLGDRETDTQYF
TRBJ2-7	.	.	TRBV7-2	TGTGCCAGCAGCCCCCCGGGACTTTTCTACGAGCAGTACTTC	CASSPPGLFYEQYF
TRBJ1-4	.	TRBD1	TRBV9	TGTGCCAGCAGCGAACGGGACAGGGGAGGTAATGAAAAACTGTTTTTT	CASSERDRGGNEKLFF
TRBJ1-4	.	.	TRBV7-3	TGTGCCAGCAGCTTAAGGCCCCACGGCGGGGCTAATGAAAAACTGTTTTTT	CASSLRPHGGANEKLFF
TRBJ1-6	.	.	TRBV12-3/TRBV12-4	TGTGCCAGCGCGCGCCGGAGTGGTTCACCCCTCCACTTT	CASARRSGSPLHF
TRBJ2-5	.	.	TRBV24-1	TGTGCCACCAGTGATGGTCTCAGAGGCTCTAGGGAGACCCAGTACTTC	CATSDGLRGSRETQYF
TRBJ1-4	.	.	TRBV18	TGTGCCAGCTCGCTCCAGGGTCTGGATGAAAAACTGTTTTTT	CASSLQGLDEKLFF
TRBJ2-7	.	.	TRBV7-9	TGTGCCAGCGCCCGTGGAGGACTCTACGAGCAGTACTTC	CASARGGLYEQYF
TRBJ2-2	.	.	TRBV2	TGTGCCAGCACCATTACTCTTTCTACCGGGGAGCTGTTTTTT	CASTITLSTGELFF
TRBJ2-1	.	TRBD1	TRBV6-5	TGTGCCAGCAGACCGGACAGGGAGGAGGACAATGAGCAGTTCTTC	CASRPDREEDNEQFF
TRBJ2-3	once	TRBD1	TRBV7-2	TGTGCCAGCAGCTCCCAGGGACAGGGAGGAGATACGCAGTATTTT	CASSSQGQGGDTQYF
TRBJ2-7	.	.	TRBV5-1	TGCGCCAGCAGCTCACAGGGTGGTAGGCACGAGCAGTACTTC	CASSSQGGRHEQYF
TRBJ1-3	.	.	TRBV6-2/TRBV6-3	TGTGCCAGCAGCCAAGACAGGTGGTCTGGAAACACCATATATTTT	CASSQDRWSGNTIYF
TRBJ2-2	.	TRBD1	TRBV27	TGTGCCAGCAGGGACAGGGGGCGCCTCGGGGAGCTGTTTTTT	CASRDRGRLGELFF
TRBJ2-2	few	.	TRBV5-1	TGCGCCAGCAGTCAGACCCGGGCCGGGGGCACCGGGGAGCTGTTTTTT	CASSQTRAGGTGELFF
TRBJ1-5	.	.	TRBV7-2	TGTGCCAGCAGCTCAGGGGTTGGCCAGCCCCAGCATTTT	CASSSGVGQPQHF
TRBJ1-6	once	.	TRBV7-9	TGTGCCAGCAGCCCAAGCGAGTCACGGCATAATTCACCCCTCCACTTT	CASSPSESRHNSPLHF
TRBJ2-1	.	.	TRBV2	TGTGCCAGCAGTGACGGCGGGATAATGAATGAGCAGTTCTTC	CASSDGGIMNEQFF
TRBJ1-2	.	.	TRBV5-4	TGTGCCAGCAGCGTATCGAGGGCGAACTATGGCTACACCTTC	CASSVSRANYGYTF
TRBJ1-1	.	TRBD1	TRBV30	TGTGCCTGGGGGGACAGGGCGACTGAAGCTTTCTTT	CAWGDRATEAFF
TRBJ1-2	.	TRBD1	TRBV29-1	TGCAGCGTTGCTCCCGGGACAGGGGTTAACTATGGCTACACCTTC	CSVAPGTGVNYGYTF
TRBJ2-5	.	TRBD2	TRBV5-6	TGTGCCAGCAGCTCCCCCCGGGGGGGCCGAGAGACCCAGTACTTC	CASSSPRGGRETQYF
TRBJ2-3	.	TRBD1	TRBV10-3	TGTGCCATCACTCCGACAGGGGAAGTAACAGATACGCAGTATTTT	CAITPTGEVTDTQYF
TRBJ2-1	.	.	TRBV10-3	TGTGCCATCAGTGAGTTGGGGGGTGAGCAGTTCTTC	CAISELGGEQFF
TRBJ1-1	.	TRBD1	TRBV11-3	TGTGCCAGCAGCCGACAGGGGGCGAGCACTGAAGCTTTCTTT	CASSRQGASTEAFF
TRBJ2-1	.	TRBD2	TRBV28	TGTGCCAGCAGTTTCTCCCGACTAGCGGGAGTGTATGAGCAGTTCTTC	CASSFSRLAGVYEQFF
TRBJ1-6	once	TRBD1	TRBV7-8	TGTGCCAGCAGCCTCGGGACAGGCCTTAATTCACCCCTCCACTTT	CASSLGTGLNSPLHF
TRBJ2-7	.	TRBD1	TRBV11-3	TGTGCCAGTACTGGTGGGACAGGGTACGAGCAGTACTTC	CASTGGTGYEQYF
TRBJ2-1	.	.	TRBV5-1	TGCGCCAGCCGCCAAAGGAGCGGAAACTCCTACAATGAGCAGTTCTTC	CASRQRSGNSYNEQFF
TRBJ1-6	.	.	TRBV5-1	TGCGCCAGCAGCTTAACTGGGGGAGGTAGTTCACCCCTCCACTTT	CASSLTGGGSSPLHF
TRBJ1-2	once	.	TRBV27	TGTGCCAGCACAGTGTATGGCTACACCTTC	CASTVYGYTF
TRBJ2-5	once	TRBD2	TRBV4-3	TGCGCCAGCAGCCAAGAACTAGCGGGAGGGCCGGTAGAGACCCAGTACTTC	CASSQELAGGPVETQYF